This T cell receptor (beta chain) stems from a study of blood T cells in healthy people across ages. Using a J-beta primer mix together with a sample-barcoded 5' primer, a second PCR was run for roughly 6 to 11 cycles. TCRdb re-called the 5' RACE reads with MiXCR, one entry per CDR3 protein. This table has some 760,000 distinct CDR3 sequences, 25% appearing once. V lost 5 bases and J 2 bases, leaving 10 bases between the germline ends. The germline CDR1 and CDR2 sequences are DFQATT and SNEGSKA (reference sequence). There are 14 residues in the CDR3. This sample was shared with a second study, whose subject was T cells of mothers and their children. From that second work: Material was donated by three healthy Caucasian mothers and their six children. Compared with unrelated pairs, related mother-child pairs had slightly higher, non-significant overlap. No persistent microchimeric T cell clones were detected.

The V call is TRBV20-1, the J call TRBJ2-6; D may be TRBD1 (6 bases). The sequence came from a boy aged 5-17 years in good health. The sequenced sample consisted of blood. The CDR3 protein is CSAFGQTGANVLTF. CDR3 coding DNA: TGCAGTGCTTTTGGACAGACTGGGGCCAACGTCCTGACTTTC.